These T cell receptor beta chains were read from a single sample in a study of radiotherapy plus CTLA-4 blockade in lung cancer. Libraries were prepared by immunoSEQ multiplex PCR; TCRdb keeps only in-frame clonotypes and omits some of them. The data show approximately 100,000 clones, with about 83% seen just once and roughly 2.5% held by the top ten. Sequences were derived from peripheral blood, sampled from a patient treated with radiotherapy plus ipilimumab. These receptors all come from a human donor with non-small cell lung cancer that progressed on radiotherapy plus ipilimumab. Some clones in this sample may be carry-over from other donors' samples. Both conserved end residues are trimmed from each CDR3. The order of the fields is J gene, V gene, CDR3 protein.

TRBJ1-5 TRBV7-2 ASSLLAGPQH
TRBJ2-5 TRBV11-3 ASSLRGGTRETQY
TRBJ1-3 TRBV20-1 SASGRNTIY
TRBJ1-2 TRBV11-2 ASSLGGVYGYT
TRBJ1-5 TRBV6-1 ASSTDNSNQPQH
TRBJ1-4 TRBV12-5 ASARTQDEKLF
TRBJ2-6 TRBV4-2 ASSQDTGFGANVLT
TRBJ1-2 TRBV5-1 ASSLKTDRGLYGYT
TRBJ2-2 TRBV23-1 ASSQCPGPGELF
TRBJ1-5 TRBV18 ASRPQGNSNQPQH
TRBJ2-7 TRBV11-1 ASSLSPRDGTYEQY
TRBJ2-5 TRBV21-1 ASSSLEGIFPVETQY
TRBJ1-1 TRBV28 ASSLTRNTEAF
TRBJ1-6 TRBV6-1 ASSVTVNSPLH
TRBJ2-7 TRBV16 ASSPQWGGEQY
TRBJ2-7 TRBV18 ASSPGPGPGIHEQY
TRBJ2-7 TRBV28 ASSILGGVY
TRBJ1-6 TRBV7-2 ASSSGTGLTLH